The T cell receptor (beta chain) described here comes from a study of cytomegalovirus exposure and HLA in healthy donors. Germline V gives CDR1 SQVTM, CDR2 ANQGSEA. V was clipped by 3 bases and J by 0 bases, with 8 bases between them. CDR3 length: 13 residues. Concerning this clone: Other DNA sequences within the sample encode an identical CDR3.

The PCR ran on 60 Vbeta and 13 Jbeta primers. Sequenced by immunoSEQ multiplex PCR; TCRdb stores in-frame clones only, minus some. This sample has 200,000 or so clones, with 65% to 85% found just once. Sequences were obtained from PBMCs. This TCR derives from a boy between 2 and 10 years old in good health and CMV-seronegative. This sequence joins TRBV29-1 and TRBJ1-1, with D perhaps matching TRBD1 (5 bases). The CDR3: CSVEGRLNTEAFF. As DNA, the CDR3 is TGCAGCGTTGAGGGGCGATTGAACACTGAAGCTTTCTTT. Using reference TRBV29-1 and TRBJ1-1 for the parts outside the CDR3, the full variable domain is SAVISQKPSRDICQRGTSLTIQCQVDSQVTMMFWYRQQPGQSLTLIATANQGSEATYESGFVIDKFPISRPNLTFSTLTVSNMSPEDSSIYLCSVEGRLNTEAFFGQGTRLTVV.